This T cell receptor beta chain was captured by sequencing in a study of radiotherapy plus CTLA-4 blockade in lung cancer. Study as a whole: There were objective responses in 18% of patients, and around 30% had disease control.

The CDR3 covers 14 residues. Germline loops: CDR1 SGHRS, CDR2 YFSETQ. Trimming took off 6 bases at V and 8 bases at J, with 18 bases between the two ends. Sequencing was performed with immunoSEQ multiplex PCR; in TCRdb, only in-frame clones are kept and a portion is missing. Found here are 40,000 or so clones, 80% to 90% of them singletons; the top ten hold 22%. Worth noting for this clone: What it recognizes is unknown.

The study, taken as a whole, reports: Together with interferon-beta, which increased in serum after radiation, early dynamic changes in blood T cell clones were reportedly the best predictors of response. The study found tumor-derived TCR clones expanded in blood after radiotherapy plus ipilimumab.

The J gene is TRBJ2-1, the V gene TRBV5-1; D gene ambiguous. The receptor comes from a human donor with non-small cell lung cancer whose response to radiotherapy plus ipilimumab could not be evaluated. The sample here was peripheral blood, taken from a patient treated with radiotherapy plus ipilimumab. CDR3 amino acids: CASKLVPERDEQFF. The CDR3 DNA reads TGCGCCAGCAAGCTAGTCCCCGAGCGCGATGAGCAGTTCTTC.